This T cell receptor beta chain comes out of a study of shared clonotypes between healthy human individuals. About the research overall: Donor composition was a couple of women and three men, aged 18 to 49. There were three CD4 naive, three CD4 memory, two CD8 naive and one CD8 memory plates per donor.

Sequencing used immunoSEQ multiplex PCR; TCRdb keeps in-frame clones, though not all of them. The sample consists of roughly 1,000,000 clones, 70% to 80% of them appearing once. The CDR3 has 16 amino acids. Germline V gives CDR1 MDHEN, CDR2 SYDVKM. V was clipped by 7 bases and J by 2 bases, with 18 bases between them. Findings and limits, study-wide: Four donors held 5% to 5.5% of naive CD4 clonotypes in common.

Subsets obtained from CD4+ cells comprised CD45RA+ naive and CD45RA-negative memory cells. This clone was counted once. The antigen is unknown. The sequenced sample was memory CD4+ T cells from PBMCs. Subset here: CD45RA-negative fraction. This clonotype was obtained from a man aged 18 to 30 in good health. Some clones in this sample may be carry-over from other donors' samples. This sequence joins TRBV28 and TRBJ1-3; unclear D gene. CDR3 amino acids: CASTPPRGRAGNTIYF. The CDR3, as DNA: TGTGCCAGCACCCCACCGAGAGGGAGGGCTGGAAACACCATATATTTT.